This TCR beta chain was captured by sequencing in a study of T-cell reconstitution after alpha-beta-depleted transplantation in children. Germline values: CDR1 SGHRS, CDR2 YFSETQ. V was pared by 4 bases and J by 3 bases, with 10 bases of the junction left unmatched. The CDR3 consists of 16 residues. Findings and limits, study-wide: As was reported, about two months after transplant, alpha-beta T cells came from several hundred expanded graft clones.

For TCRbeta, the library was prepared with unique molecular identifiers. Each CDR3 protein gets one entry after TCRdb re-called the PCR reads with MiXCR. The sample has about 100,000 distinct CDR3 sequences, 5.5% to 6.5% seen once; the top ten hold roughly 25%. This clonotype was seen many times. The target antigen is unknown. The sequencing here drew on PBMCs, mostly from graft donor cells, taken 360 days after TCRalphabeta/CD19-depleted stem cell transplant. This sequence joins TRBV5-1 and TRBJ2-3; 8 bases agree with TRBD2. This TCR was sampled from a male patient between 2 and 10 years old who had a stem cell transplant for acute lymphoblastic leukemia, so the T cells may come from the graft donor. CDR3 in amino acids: CASSERIAGMTDTQYF. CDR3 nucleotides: TGCGCCAGCAGCGAAAGAATAGCGGGAATGACAGATACGCAGTATTTT.